Here is one TCR beta chain with its context. The data derive from a study of blood T cell repertoires in COVID-19. In the study overall: Material from acute and convalescent COVID-19 was sourced from the United States, Italy and Spain.

Authors' data handling: Quantification of nucleated cells was approximated via reference gene primer amplification. Clones were sequenced by immunoSEQ multiplex PCR, and TCRdb holds only the in-frame ones, with some missing. The DNA was the basis for D and trimming; V, J and clone size are from that table. The repertoire consists of 150,000 to 200,000 clones, with approximately 90% occurring once and the leading ten covering about 22%. The germline gives CDR1 KGHSH, CDR2 LQKENI. V was trimmed by 6 bases and J by 0 bases, leaving 15 bases between them. CDR3 length equals 15 residues. The receptor was isolated from a man between 60 and 70 years old with active or convalescent COVID-19. The specimen was peripheral blood. The gene calls are TRBV18 and TRBJ2-7; D is undetermined. The CDR3 DNA reads TGTGCCAGCTCGGCAGCGCACCAGTTCTCCTACGAGCAGTACTTC. It translates to CASSAAHQFSYEQYF.